This is a list of T cell receptor beta chains from one sample in a study of blood T cell repertoires in COVID-19. Produced via immunoSEQ multiplex PCR; TCRdb's table is partial and in-frame only. This sample yields about 150,000 clones, of which 80% to 90% are seen a single time; over 10% belongs to the top ten. Sequencing input: peripheral blood. The receptors were gathered from a young man with COVID-19, enrolled during active disease. Each CDR3 is given with its conserved first and last residue. A D gene is named only where the DNA matches it firmly. Part of the rows lack a size; the others show once, few, many or a class for expanded clones.

J gene,clone size,V gene,D gene,CDR3 protein,CDR3 DNA
TRBJ2-1,-,TRBV28,-,CATVDRSSYNEQFF,TGTGCCACCGTTGACAGGAGTTCCTACAATGAGCAGTTCTTC
TRBJ2-2,-,TRBV28,-,CASSFVYGELFF,TGTGCCAGCAGTTTCGTGTACGGGGAGCTGTTTTTT
TRBJ2-1,once,TRBV19,TRBD1,CASSNRQGLYNEQFF,TGTGCCAGTAGTAACCGACAGGGGCTGTACAATGAGCAGTTCTTC
TRBJ2-1,-,TRBV6-4,TRBD1,CASSEFGRTGTNEQFF,TGTGCCAGCAGTGAGTTCGGGCGGACAGGGACCAATGAGCAGTTCTTC
TRBJ1-3,-,TRBV7-2,TRBD1,CASSLTGTAGNTIYF,TGTGCCAGCAGCTTAACCGGGACAGCAGGAAACACCATATATTTT
TRBJ2-1,few,TRBV11-2,TRBD2,CASRTTSGRHEQFF,TGTGCCAGCAGGACGACTAGCGGGAGACATGAGCAGTTCTTC
TRBJ1-4,-,TRBV14,-,CASSPRVSANEKLFF,TGTGCCAGCAGCCCCAGGGTATCGGCTAATGAAAAACTGTTTTTT
TRBJ2-7,-,TRBV5-1,TRBD2,CASSPLPMERDYEQYF,TGCGCCAGCAGCCCCCTTCCGATGGAGCGGGATTACGAGCAGTACTTC
TRBJ1-1,-,TRBV6-1,-,CASSEAGGPTEAFF,TGTGCCAGCAGTGAAGCCGGAGGGCCCACTGAAGCTTTCTTT
TRBJ2-7,-,TRBV6-5,-,CASSRGQGYYEQYF,TGTGCCAGCAGTAGGGGCCAGGGGTACTACGAGCAGTACTTC
TRBJ2-7,-,TRBV13,-,CASSWTGVSREQYF,TGTGCCAGCAGCTGGACGGGGGTTAGTCGCGAGCAGTACTTC
TRBJ1-1,-,TRBV4-3,-,CASSHEVDTEAFF,TGCGCCAGCAGCCATGAGGTTGACACTGAAGCTTTCTTT
TRBJ2-1,-,TRBV4-3,TRBD2,CASSQDKGLAINEQFF,TGCGCCAGCAGCCAAGATAAGGGACTAGCGATAAATGAGCAGTTCTTC
TRBJ2-1,-,TRBV30,-,CAWRDGGHISYNEQFF,TGTGCCTGGAGGGACGGTGGACACATCTCCTACAATGAGCAGTTCTTC
TRBJ2-1,once,TRBV11-2,TRBD2,CASSLVAGVRNEQFF,TGTGCCAGCAGCTTAGTAGCGGGAGTAAGGAATGAGCAGTTCTTC
TRBJ1-5,-,TRBV5-8,-,CASSSMGGYQPQHF,TGTGCCAGCAGCTCAATGGGGGGTTATCAGCCCCAGCATTTT
TRBJ2-7,-,TRBV27,TRBD1,CASSLTGGGGYEQYF,TGTGCCAGCAGTTTGACAGGGGGTGGGGGGTACGAGCAGTACTTC
TRBJ1-3,-,TRBV6-5,-,CASRMGGNTIYF,TGTGCCAGCAGGATGGGCGGAAACACCATATATTTT
TRBJ2-7,-,TRBV6-2/TRBV6-3,TRBD1,CASSYGGQGKPEQYF,TGTGCCAGCAGTTACGGGGGACAGGGAAAACCCGAGCAGTACTTC
TRBJ2-5,-,TRBV21-1,-,CASSKAANTSEAIQETQYF,TGTGCCAGCAGCAAAGCAGCAAATACTAGCGAGGCTATCCAAGAGACCCAGTACTTC
TRBJ2-3,-,TRBV9,-,CASSVVPGQGGADTQYF,TGTGCCAGCAGCGTAGTCCCGGGTCAGGGAGGCGCAGATACGCAGTATTTT
TRBJ1-6,-,TRBV19,TRBD1,CASRNSGDRHNSPLHF,TGTGCCAGTAGAAATTCGGGGGACAGGCATAATTCACCCCTCCACTTT
TRBJ2-5,-,TRBV5-1,TRBD1,CASSLAITGEETQYF,TGCGCCAGCAGCTTGGCCATTACAGGGGAGGAGACCCAGTACTTC
TRBJ1-3,-,TRBV9,TRBD1,CASSQPGQGSGNTIYF,TGTGCCAGCAGCCAACCGGGACAGGGTTCTGGAAACACCATATATTTT
TRBJ1-2,-,TRBV7-2,-,CASSLDSINYGYTF,TGTGCCAGCAGCTTAGACAGCATTAACTATGGCTACACCTTC
TRBJ2-3,-,TRBV11-3,-,CASSPGGASDTQYF,TGTGCCAGCAGCCCAGGTGGTGCTTCAGATACGCAGTATTTT
TRBJ1-1,-,TRBV2,TRBD1,CASKDRGNTEAFF,TGTGCCAGCAAGGACAGGGGGAACACTGAAGCTTTCTTT
TRBJ1-4,-,TRBV27,-,CASSLDSRKLFF,TGTGCCAGCAGCTTGGACTCGAGAAAACTGTTTTTT
TRBJ1-2,-,TRBV28,-,CASSTSWTVNYGYTF,TGTGCCAGCAGTACCTCCTGGACAGTTAACTATGGCTACACCTTC
TRBJ2-7,few,TRBV5-1,TRBD1,CASSLPGTGVNEQYF,TGCGCCAGCAGCTTACCCGGGACAGGGGTCAACGAGCAGTACTTC
TRBJ2-1,-,TRBV5-6,TRBD2,CASSHIPLAGGNYNEQFF,TGTGCCAGCAGCCATATCCCCCTAGCGGGAGGGAACTACAATGAGCAGTTCTTC
TRBJ1-2,-,TRBV6-5,TRBD1,CASTEDRENYGYTF,TGTGCCAGCACAGAGGACAGGGAAAACTATGGCTACACCTTC
TRBJ1-2,-,TRBV6-6,TRBD1,CASSYLGQGNYGYTF,TGTGCCAGCAGTTACTTGGGACAGGGGAACTATGGCTACACCTTC
TRBJ2-1,once,TRBV4-1,-,CASSQAVSTVAGEQFF,TGCGCCAGCAGCCAAGCCGTATCGACAGTGGCCGGTGAGCAGTTCTTC
TRBJ2-7,-,TRBV30,-,CALTDSDEQYF,TGTGCCTTGACTGACAGTGACGAGCAGTACTTC
TRBJ2-5,once,TRBV11-2,TRBD1,CASSPYRGQETQYF,TGTGCCAGCAGCCCCTACAGGGGACAAGAGACCCAGTACTTC
TRBJ2-7,-,TRBV11-1,-,CASSLAIWARDGSSYEQYF,TGTGCCAGCAGCTTAGCGATTTGGGCGCGGGATGGAAGCTCCTACGAGCAGTACTTC
TRBJ2-7,-,TRBV25-1,-,CASSSKDKGSYEQYF,TGTGCCAGCAGTTCTAAGGACAAGGGTTCCTACGAGCAGTACTTC
TRBJ2-7,-,TRBV4-1,-,CASSQDFEASYEQYF,TGCGCCAGCAGCCAAGATTTTGAAGCTTCCTACGAGCAGTACTTC
TRBJ1-1,-,TRBV30,-,CAWALSGFGEAFF,TGTGCCTGGGCTCTCTCGGGTTTCGGTGAAGCTTTCTTT
TRBJ2-7,-,TRBV10-1,TRBD2,CARAPGLVTSYGPYEQYF,TGCGCCAGAGCTCCGGGACTAGTCACATCTTACGGCCCTTACGAGCAGTACTTC
TRBJ1-1,few,TRBV5-6,-,CASRPDYGDTEAFF,TGTGCCAGCAGACCAGACTACGGGGACACTGAAGCTTTCTTT
TRBJ2-3,-,TRBV19,TRBD1,CATRSRATGADTQYF,TGTGCCACCCGGTCGCGAGCTACAGGGGCAGATACGCAGTATTTT
TRBJ2-7,-,TRBV18,-,CASSPPDSYEQYF,TGTGCCAGCTCACCACCTGACAGCTACGAGCAGTACTTC
TRBJ2-7,-,TRBV7-2,-,CASSLGSTATREQYF,TGTGCCAGCAGCTTAGGATCGACAGCTACACGCGAGCAGTACTTC
TRBJ2-5,-,TRBV29-1,TRBD1,CSVDSTGGQETQYF,TGCAGCGTTGATTCGACAGGGGGGCAAGAGACCCAGTACTTC
TRBJ2-7,-,TRBV5-1,-,CASSLTPATTYEQYF,TGCGCCAGCAGCTTGACCCCCGCCACAACATACGAGCAGTACTTC
TRBJ2-3,-,TRBV24-1,-,CATSGLLTDTQYF,TGTGCCACCAGTGGTCTCCTCACAGATACGCAGTATTTT
TRBJ2-7,-,TRBV6-5,-,CASSSSPVYYEQYF,TGTGCCAGCAGCTCCTCTCCAGTGTACTACGAGCAGTACTTC
TRBJ2-2,-,TRBV29-1,-,CSVMSPYANTGELFF,TGCAGCGTAATGAGTCCCTATGCGAACACCGGGGAGCTGTTTTTT
TRBJ2-2,-,TRBV7-9,-,CASSPPRERELFF,TGTGCCAGCAGCCCCCCGCGGGAAAGGGAGCTGTTTTTT
TRBJ1-1,-,TRBV6-6,-,CASSYVVGAGTEAFF,TGTGCCAGCAGTTACGTGGTGGGGGCTGGGACTGAAGCTTTCTTT
TRBJ2-1,-,TRBV7-2,TRBD2,CASSLSRRENRWNEQFF,TGTGCCAGCAGCTTATCTCGGCGGGAGAATCGGTGGAATGAGCAGTTCTTC